The following is a T cell receptor beta chain sequence with its context. Clones were read by immunoSEQ multiplex PCR, and TCRdb kept only the in-frame ones, dropping some. The data hold roughly 160,000 clones, with roughly 80% observed a single time. The sample comes from a study of blood T cell repertoires in COVID-19. Germline assignment: CDR1 SGDLS and CDR2 YYNGEE. CDR3 length: 17 amino acids. Unmatched junction bases numbered 13, after V lost 0 bases and J lost 7 bases. This TCR came from an elderly woman with COVID-19, enrolled during active disease. The sequenced sample was peripheral blood. The chain is built from TRBV9 and TRBJ1-1; 9 bases align to TRBD1. The CDR3 bases are TGTGCCAGCAGCGTAGGGGTGGGACAGGGTTTGAACGGTGAAGCTTTCTTT. Translation gives CASSVGVGQGLNGEAFF.